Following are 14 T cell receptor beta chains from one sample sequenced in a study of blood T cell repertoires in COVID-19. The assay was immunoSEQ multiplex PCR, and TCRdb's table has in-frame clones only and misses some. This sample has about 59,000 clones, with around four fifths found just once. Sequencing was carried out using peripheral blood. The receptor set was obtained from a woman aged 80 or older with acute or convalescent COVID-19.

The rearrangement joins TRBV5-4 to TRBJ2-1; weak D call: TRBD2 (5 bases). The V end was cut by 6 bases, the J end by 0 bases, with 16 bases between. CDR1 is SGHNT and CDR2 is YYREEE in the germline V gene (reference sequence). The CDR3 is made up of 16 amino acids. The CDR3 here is CASTPTGIASYNEQFF. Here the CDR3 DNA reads TGTGCCAGCACCCCGACGGGGATAGCCTCCTACAATGAGCAGTTCTTC.

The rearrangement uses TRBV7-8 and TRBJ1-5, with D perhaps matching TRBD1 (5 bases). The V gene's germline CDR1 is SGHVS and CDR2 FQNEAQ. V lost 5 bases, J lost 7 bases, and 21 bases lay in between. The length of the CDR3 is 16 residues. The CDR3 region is CASSPESGQGGQPQHF. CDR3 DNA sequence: TGTGCCAGCAGCCCCGAGTCGGGGCAGGGAGGGCAGCCCCAGCATTTT.

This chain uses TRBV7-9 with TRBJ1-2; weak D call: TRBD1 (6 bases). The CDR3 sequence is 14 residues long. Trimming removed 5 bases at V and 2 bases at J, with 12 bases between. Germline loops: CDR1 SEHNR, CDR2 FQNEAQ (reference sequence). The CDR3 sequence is CASSLRQANYGYTF. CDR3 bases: TGTGCCAGCAGCCTACGACAGGCCAACTATGGCTACACCTTC.

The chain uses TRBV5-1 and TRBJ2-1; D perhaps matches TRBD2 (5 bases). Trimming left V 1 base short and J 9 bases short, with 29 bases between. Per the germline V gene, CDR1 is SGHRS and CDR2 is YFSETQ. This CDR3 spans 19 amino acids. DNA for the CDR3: TGCGCCAGCAGCTTGCCGACTAAGACCTACAATGAGCAGTCCCTTGAGCAGTTCTTC. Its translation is CASSLPTKTYNEQSLEQFF.

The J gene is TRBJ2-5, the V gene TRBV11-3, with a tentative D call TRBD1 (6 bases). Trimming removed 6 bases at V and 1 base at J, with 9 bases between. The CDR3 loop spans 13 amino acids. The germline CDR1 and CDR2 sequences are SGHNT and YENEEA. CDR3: CASRTTGQETQYF. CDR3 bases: TGTGCCAGCAGGACGACAGGCCAAGAGACCCAGTACTTC. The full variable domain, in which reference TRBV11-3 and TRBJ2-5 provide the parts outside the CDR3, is EAGVVQSPRYKIIEKKQPVAFWCNPISGHNTLYWYLQNLGQGPELLIRYENEEAVDDSQLPKDRFSAERLKGVDSTLKIQPAELGDSAVYLCASRTTGQETQYFGPGTRLLVL.

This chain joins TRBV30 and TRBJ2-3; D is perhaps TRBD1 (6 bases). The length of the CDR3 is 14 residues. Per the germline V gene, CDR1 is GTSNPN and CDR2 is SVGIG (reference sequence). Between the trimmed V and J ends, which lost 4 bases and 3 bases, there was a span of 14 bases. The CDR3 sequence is CAWTGQGTTDTQYF. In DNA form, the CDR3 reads TGTGCCTGGACCGGCCAGGGGACGACAGATACGCAGTATTTT.

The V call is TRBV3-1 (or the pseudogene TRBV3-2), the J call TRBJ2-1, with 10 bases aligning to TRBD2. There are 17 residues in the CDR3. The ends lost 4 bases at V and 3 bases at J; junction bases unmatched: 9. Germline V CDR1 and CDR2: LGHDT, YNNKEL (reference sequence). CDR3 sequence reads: CASSRGIAGGFYNEQFF. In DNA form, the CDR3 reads TGTGCCAGCAGCCGGGGAATAGCGGGAGGATTCTACAATGAGCAGTTCTTC.

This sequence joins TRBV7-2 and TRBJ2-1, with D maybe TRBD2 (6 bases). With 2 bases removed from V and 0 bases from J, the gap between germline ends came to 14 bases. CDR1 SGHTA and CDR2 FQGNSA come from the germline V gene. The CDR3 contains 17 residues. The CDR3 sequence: CASSLMGGASSYNEQFF. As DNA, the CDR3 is TGTGCCAGCAGCTTAATGGGCGGGGCCAGCTCCTACAATGAGCAGTTCTTC.

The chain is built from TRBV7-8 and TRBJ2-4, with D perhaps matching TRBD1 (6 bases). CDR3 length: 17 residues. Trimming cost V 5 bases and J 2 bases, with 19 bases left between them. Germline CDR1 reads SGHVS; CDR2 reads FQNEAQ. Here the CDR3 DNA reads TGTGCCAGCAGCCCACGGACAGCTTATAGGACCAAAAACATTCAGTACTTC. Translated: CASSPRTAYRTKNIQYF.

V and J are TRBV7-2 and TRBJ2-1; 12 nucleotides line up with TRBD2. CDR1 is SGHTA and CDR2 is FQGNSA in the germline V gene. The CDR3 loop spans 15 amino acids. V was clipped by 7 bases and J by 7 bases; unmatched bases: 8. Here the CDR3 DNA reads TGTGCCAGCACACCACTAGCGGGGGGCCGAAATGAGCAGTTCTTC. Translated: CASTPLAGGRNEQFF.

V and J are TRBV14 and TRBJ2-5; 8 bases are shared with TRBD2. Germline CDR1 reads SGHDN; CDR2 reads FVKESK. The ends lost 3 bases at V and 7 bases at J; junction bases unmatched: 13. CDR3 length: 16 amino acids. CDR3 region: CASSQLTGTRLVTQYF. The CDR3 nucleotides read TGTGCCAGCAGCCAGTTGACCGGGACTAGGTTGGTGACCCAGTACTTC.

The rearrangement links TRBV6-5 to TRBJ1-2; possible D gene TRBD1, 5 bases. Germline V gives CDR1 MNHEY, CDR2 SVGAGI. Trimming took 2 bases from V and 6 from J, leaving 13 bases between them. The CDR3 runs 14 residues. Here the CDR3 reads CASSYSGAGDGYTF. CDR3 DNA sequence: TGTGCCAGCAGTTACAGCGGGGCGGGTGATGGCTACACCTTC.

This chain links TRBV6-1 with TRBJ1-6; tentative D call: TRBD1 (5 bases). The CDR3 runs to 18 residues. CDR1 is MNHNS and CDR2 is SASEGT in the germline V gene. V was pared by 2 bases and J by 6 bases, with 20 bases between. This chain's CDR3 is CASSESIPGLNLNSPLHF. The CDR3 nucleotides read TGTGCCAGCAGTGAATCGATTCCGGGACTGAACCTTAATTCACCCCTCCACTTT.

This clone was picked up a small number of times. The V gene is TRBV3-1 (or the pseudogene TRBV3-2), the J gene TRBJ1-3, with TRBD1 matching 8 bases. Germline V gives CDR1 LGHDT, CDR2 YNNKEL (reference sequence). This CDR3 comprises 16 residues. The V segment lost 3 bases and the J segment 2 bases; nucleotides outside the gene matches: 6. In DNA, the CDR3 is TGTGCCAGCAGCCAGCCCCAGGGGGCGACTGGAAACACCATATATTTT. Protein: CASSQPQGATGNTIYF.